This TCR beta chain was captured in a study of T cells after yellow fever vaccination. Across the study: SMART-Seq v4 Ultra Low Input prepared libraries from low-cell fractions.

Generation of TCR cDNA used 5'RACE template switching (which added a universal primer site and UMIs). TCRdb fed the 5' RACE reads into MiXCR, producing one record per CDR3 protein. The table has 300,000 to 350,000 distinct CDR3 sequences, under 5% seen once; the top ten hold 20% to 25%. This clonotype was counted between two and nine times. Its antigen remains unidentified. Germline CDR1 and CDR2: DFQATT and SNEGSKA (reference sequence). The V and J ends lost 1 base and 6 bases respectively, with 7 bases between them. The CDR3 is 12 amino acids. Study-wide points: A faster peak, day 5 versus 15, was reached by the weaker secondary response. Most primary-vaccination clones reappeared after the booster (about 97% CD4, roughly 88% CD8).

The chain uses TRBV20-1 and TRBJ2-1, with D possibly called TRBD1 or TRBD2 (5 bases each). This clonotype was sampled from a man aged 18 to 29 who received the YFV17D yellow fever vaccine. The sequenced sample was PBMCs, obtained 5 days after the yellow fever booster vaccination. CDR3 DNA: TGCAGTGCTAGAGCGGGGCCCAATGAGCAGTTCTTC. It translates to CSARAGPNEQFF.